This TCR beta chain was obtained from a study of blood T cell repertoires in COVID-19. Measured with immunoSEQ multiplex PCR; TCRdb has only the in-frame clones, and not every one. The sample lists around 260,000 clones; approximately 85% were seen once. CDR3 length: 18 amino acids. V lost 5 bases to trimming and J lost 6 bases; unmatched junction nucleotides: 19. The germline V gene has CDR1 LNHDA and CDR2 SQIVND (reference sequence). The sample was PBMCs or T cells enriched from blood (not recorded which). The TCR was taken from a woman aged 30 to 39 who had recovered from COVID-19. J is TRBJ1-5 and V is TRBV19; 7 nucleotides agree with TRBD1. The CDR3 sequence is CASSPSRRGLTSRQPQHF. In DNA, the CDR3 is TGTGCCAGTAGTCCTAGTCGAAGGGGGCTTACCTCTCGTCAGCCCCAGCATTTT.